The entry below gives a single TCR beta chain sequence along with its context. The V gene's germline CDR1 is LGHNA and CDR2 YSLEER. Trimming removed 3 bases from V and 2 bases from J, with 17 bases in between. The CDR3 is 16 amino acids. Combining a sample-barcoded 5' primer with a J-beta primer mix, a second PCR ran for roughly 6 to 11 cycles. TCRdb analysed the 5' RACE reads with MiXCR anew, one entry per CDR3 protein. The table lists approximately 800,000 distinct CDR3 sequences, about 62% of them singletons. This entry belongs to a study of blood T cells in healthy people across ages. This chain uses TRBV4-3 with TRBJ2-7; D possibly uses TRBD1 or TRBD2 (5 bases each). Sequenced material: blood. The receptor was isolated from a man under 40 in good health. DNA for the CDR3: TGCGCCAGCAGCCAGATCGGGACCGAGGAACCCTACGAGCAGTACTTC. Residues: CASSQIGTEEPYEQYF.